This T cell receptor (beta chain) was sequenced for a study of post-analysis software for immune sequencing data. Prepared TCR beta cDNA libraries contained unique molecular identifiers. T cells numbering roughly 0.9 to 10 million yielded cDNA molecules that totaled about 500,000. TCRdb recomputed calls from the PCR reads with MiXCR, one row per CDR3 protein. The sample holds 150,000 to 200,000 distinct CDR3 sequences; about 32% are singletons and the top ten take about 1.4%. The CDR3 runs 18 residues. V was clipped by 8 bases and J by 2 bases, with 27 bases between them. The germline gives CDR1 MNHEY, CDR2 SMNVEV (reference sequence). Study-wide results and limits: Normalized Chao1 diversity was significantly reduced in patients versus controls. When the samples were clustered directly with F measure, those that had been prepared in the same batch showed strong co-clustering. Higher frequency in patients than in controls was seen for roughly five TRBV segments, with TRBV5-6, TRBV5-1 and TRBV20-1 among them.

This clonotype was recorded many times. What it binds is unknown. The TCR originated in a girl under 18 with multiple sclerosis. Material for sequencing was blood. The gene calls are TRBV27 and TRBJ2-5, with a tentative D call TRBD2 (6 bases). The CDR3 protein is CASASLAGKTEDQETQYF. The CDR3 nucleotides are TGTGCCAGCGCCTCCCTGGCGGGAAAAACGGAGGATCAAGAGACCCAGTACTTC.